This TCR beta chain is drawn from a study of blood T cell repertoires in COVID-19. Study overall: The analysed material was cDNA or gDNA that came from T cells, B-cell-depleted T cells, or PBMCs.

Germline V gives CDR1 MGHDK, CDR2 SYGVNS. The CDR3 length is 14 residues. After removal of 3 bases from V and 7 bases from J, the junction contained 5 bases not matched to a gene. Data came from immunoSEQ multiplex PCR; TCRdb stores just in-frame clones and leaves some out. Of 160,000 or so clones in the sample, around nine tenths were seen once. The TCR sequence derives from a man aged 55 to 70 with active or convalescent COVID-19. V usage is TRBV25-1 and J usage is TRBJ2-3; TRBD2 matches 9 bases. Sequencing was carried out using peripheral blood. This chain's CDR3 is CASSEGGRAYTQYF. CDR3 sequence (DNA): TGTGCCAGCAGTGAGGGCGGGAGGGCTTATACGCAGTATTTT.